The text below deals with one T cell receptor beta chain. This entry belongs to a study of blood T cell repertoires in COVID-19. Background on the study: The study drew acute and convalescent COVID-19 samples from the United States, Italy and Spain. The analysed material was cDNA or gDNA that came from T cells, B-cell-depleted T cells, or PBMCs.

Germline V gene lookup returns CDR1 SGHRS and CDR2 YFSETQ. The CDR3 consists of 15 residues. Trimming took 3 bases from V and 2 from J; bases not matched to a gene: 4. Under the authors' procedure: Estimates of nucleated cell counts were drawn from the amplification of reference gene primers. Profiling relied on immunoSEQ multiplex PCR, and the TCRdb table lists in-frame clones only, not all of them. V and J calls and clone size are those listed in that table; D and trimming were worked out from the DNA. The data contain fewer than 120,000 clones, approximately 82% of them seen just once; the ten biggest clones take up over 3.5%.

This chain connects TRBV5-1 to TRBJ2-5; 10 bases are a match to TRBD2. This receptor was taken from a woman of 80 years or more with acute or convalescent COVID-19. Source material: peripheral blood. CDR3 DNA sequence: TGCGCCAGCAGCTCGCAGACTAGCGGGCAAGAGACCCAGTACTTC. Translated: CASSSQTSGQETQYF.